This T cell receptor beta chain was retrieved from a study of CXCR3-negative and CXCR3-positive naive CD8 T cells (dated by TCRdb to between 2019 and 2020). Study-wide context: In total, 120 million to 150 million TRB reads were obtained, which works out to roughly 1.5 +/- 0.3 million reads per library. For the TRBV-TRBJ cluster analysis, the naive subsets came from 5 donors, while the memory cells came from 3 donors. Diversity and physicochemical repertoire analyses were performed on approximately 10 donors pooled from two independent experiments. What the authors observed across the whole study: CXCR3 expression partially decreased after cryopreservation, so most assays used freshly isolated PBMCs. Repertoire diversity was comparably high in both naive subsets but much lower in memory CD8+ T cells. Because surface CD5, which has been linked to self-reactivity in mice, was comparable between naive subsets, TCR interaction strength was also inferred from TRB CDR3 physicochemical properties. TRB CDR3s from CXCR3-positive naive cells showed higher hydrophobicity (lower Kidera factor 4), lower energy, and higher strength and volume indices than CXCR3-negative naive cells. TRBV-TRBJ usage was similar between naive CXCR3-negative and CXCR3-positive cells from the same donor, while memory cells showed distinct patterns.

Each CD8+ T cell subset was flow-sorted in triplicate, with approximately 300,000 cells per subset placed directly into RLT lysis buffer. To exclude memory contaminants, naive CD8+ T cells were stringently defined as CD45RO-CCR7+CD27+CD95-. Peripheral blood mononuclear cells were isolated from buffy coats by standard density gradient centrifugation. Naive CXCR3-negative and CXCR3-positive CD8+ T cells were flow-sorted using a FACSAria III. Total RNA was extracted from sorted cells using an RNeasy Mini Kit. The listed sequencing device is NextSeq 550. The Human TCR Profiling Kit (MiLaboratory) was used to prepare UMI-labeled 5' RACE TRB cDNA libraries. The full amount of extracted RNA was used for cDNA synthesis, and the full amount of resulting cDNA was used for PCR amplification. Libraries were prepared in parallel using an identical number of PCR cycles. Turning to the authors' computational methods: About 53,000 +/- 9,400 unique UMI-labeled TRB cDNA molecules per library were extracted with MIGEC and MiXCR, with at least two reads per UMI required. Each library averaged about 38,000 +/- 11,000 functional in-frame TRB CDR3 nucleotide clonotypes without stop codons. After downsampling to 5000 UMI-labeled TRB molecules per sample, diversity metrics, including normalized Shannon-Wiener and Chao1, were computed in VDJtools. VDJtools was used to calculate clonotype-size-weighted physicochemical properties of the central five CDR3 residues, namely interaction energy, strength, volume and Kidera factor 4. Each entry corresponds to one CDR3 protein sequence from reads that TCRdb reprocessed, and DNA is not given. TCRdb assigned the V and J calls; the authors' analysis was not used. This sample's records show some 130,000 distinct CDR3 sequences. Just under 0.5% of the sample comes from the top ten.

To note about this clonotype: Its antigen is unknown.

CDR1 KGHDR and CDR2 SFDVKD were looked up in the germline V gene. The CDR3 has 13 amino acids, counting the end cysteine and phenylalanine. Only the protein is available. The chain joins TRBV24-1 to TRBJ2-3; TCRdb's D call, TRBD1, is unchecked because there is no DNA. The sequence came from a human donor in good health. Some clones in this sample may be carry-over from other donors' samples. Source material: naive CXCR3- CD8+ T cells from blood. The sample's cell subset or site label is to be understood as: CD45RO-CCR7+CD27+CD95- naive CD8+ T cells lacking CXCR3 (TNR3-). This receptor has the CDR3 CATSETWADTQYF.